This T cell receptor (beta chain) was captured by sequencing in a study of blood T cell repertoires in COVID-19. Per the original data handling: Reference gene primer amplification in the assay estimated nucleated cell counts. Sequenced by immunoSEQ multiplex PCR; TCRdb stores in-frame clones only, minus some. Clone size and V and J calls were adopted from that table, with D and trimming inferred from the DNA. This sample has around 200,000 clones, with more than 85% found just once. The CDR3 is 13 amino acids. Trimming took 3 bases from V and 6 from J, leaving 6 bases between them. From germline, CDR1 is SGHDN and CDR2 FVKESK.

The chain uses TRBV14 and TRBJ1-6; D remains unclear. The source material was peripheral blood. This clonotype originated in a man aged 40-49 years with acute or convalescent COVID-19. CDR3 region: CASSHQVNSPLHF. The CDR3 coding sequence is TGTGCCAGCAGCCACCAGGTTAATTCACCCCTCCACTTT.